Listed here are 21 T cell receptor beta chains from one sample, sequenced in a study of patients and donors after allogeneic stem cell transplantation. From the RT-PCR reads, TCRdb called clonotypes with MiXCR, one entry per CDR3 protein. The repertoire has fewer than 500,000 distinct CDR3 sequences, 15% to 20% of them found once; the top ten carry around 6.8%. The source material was blood, either unsorted or a sorted T cell fraction (not recorded which). All receptors derive from a human donor who was either an allogeneic HSCT recipient or a stem cell or donor lymphocyte infusion donor (not recorded which). It is not recorded whose cells these are; they may come from a transplant donor.

The count of this clonotype is one. The chain couples TRBV27 to TRBJ1-6; 9 bases fit TRBD1. The V segment lost 5 bases and the J segment 10 bases; nucleotides outside the gene matches: 9. Germline V gives CDR1 MNHEY, CDR2 SMNVEV (reference sequence). The CDR3 consists of 15 residues. The DNA of the CDR3 is TGTGCCAGCAGTGAACAGGGGGCCCGCGACTCACCCCTCCACTTT. Translation: CASSEQGARDSPLHF.

The chain links TRBV27 to TRBJ2-7; D possibly corresponds to TRBD2 (6 bases). This CDR3 comprises 16 residues. Trimming left V 0 bases short and J 9 bases short, with 21 bases between. The germline gives CDR1 MNHEY, CDR2 SMNVEV (reference sequence). The CDR3 sequence: CASSLSLFRGNDVQYF. DNA of the CDR3: TGTGCCAGCAGTTTATCTCTTTTCCGCGGGAATGATGTGCAGTACTTC.

This clonotype showed up many times. The CDR3 loop reads CASSVGRNEQFF. CDR3 in DNA: TGTGCCAGCAGCGTAGGCCGCAATGAGCAGTTCTTC. V gene TRBV9 combines with J gene TRBJ2-1, with D unresolved. The germline gives CDR1 SGDLS, CDR2 YYNGEE. V lost 0 bases and J 6 bases, leaving 4 bases between the germline ends. The CDR3 runs 12 residues.

This clonotype appeared a few times. The gene calls are TRBV3-1 and TRBJ1-5; 7 nucleotides agree with TRBD1. J lost 7 bases, V lost 4 bases, and 4 bases had no gene match. The CDR3 runs to 13 residues. Germline CDR1 LGHDT, CDR2 YNNKEL (reference sequence). The CDR3 region is CASSPRGRQPQHF. In DNA form, the CDR3 reads TGTGCCAGCAGCCCTAGGGGGCGCCAGCCCCAGCATTTT.

The gene calls are TRBV10-3 and TRBJ2-2, with 11 bases identical to TRBD1. The V and J ends lost 8 bases and 5 bases, in that order; junction bases with no gene match: 7. The CDR3 sequence is 15 residues long. Per germline, CDR1 ENHRY and CDR2 SYGVKD. CDR3 amino acids: CAIPRDRGYTGELFF. CDR3 coding DNA: TGTGCCATCCCCCGGGACAGGGGGTATACCGGGGAGCTGTTTTTT.

This clonotype occurred a few times. This chain uses TRBV24-1 with TRBJ2-2; no clear D gene. V was trimmed by 1 base and J by 6 bases, leaving 2 bases between them. The length of the CDR3 is 12 residues. CDR1 is KGHDR and CDR2 is SFDVKD in the germline V gene. The CDR3 DNA sequence: TGTGCCACCAGTGATTTTTCCGGGGAGCTGTTTTTT. This encodes CATSDFSGELFF.

In this sample, this clonotype turned up a few times. The chain recombines TRBV7-9 with TRBJ2-2; 9 nucleotides line up with TRBD2. V was pared by 5 bases and J by 3 bases, with 10 bases of the junction left unmatched. CDR1 is SEHNR and CDR2 is FQNEAQ in the germline V gene (reference sequence). The CDR3 runs to 17 residues. The CDR3 region is CASSHPLAGVYTGELFF. The CDR3 region has the DNA TGTGCCAGCAGCCACCCTTTAGCGGGAGTATACACCGGGGAGCTGTTTTTT.

This sequence joins TRBV29-1 and TRBJ1-2; D unresolved. The CDR3 has 10 residues. Germline lookup yields CDR1 SQVTM and CDR2 ANQGSEA. V was shortened by 5 bases and J by 7 bases, with 8 bases between the two germline ends. The CDR3 DNA reads as TGCAGCGTTCTCGGAGGTGGCTACACCTTC. It is translated as CSVLGGGYTF.

The chain is built from TRBV2 and TRBJ1-5; the D is unclear. The V and J ends lost 4 bases and 1 base respectively, with 14 bases between them. The CDR3 sequence is 16 residues long. The germline V gene has CDR1 SNHLY and CDR2 FYNNEI. The CDR3 bases are TGTGCCAGCAGTGGGGTTATTTCCAGAAGCAATCAGCCCCAGCATTTT. Amino acids: CASSGVISRSNQPQHF. The complete variable domain, with remaining parts taken from reference TRBV2 and TRBJ1-5, reads EPEVTQTPSHQVTQMGQEVILRCVPISNHLYFYWYRQILGQKVEFLVSFYNNEISEKSEIFDDQFSVERPDGSNFTLKIRSTKLEDSAMYFCASSGVISRSNQPQHFGDGTRLSIL.

The chain uses TRBV5-1 and TRBJ2-5, with no clear D. The V gene lost 4 bases and the J gene lost 1 base, with 5 bases spanning the gap. Germline V lookup: CDR1 SGHRS, CDR2 YFSETQ. The CDR3 totals 12 residues. CDR3 residues: CASSTSQETQYF. The CDR3 DNA reads TGCGCCAGCAGCACATCCCAAGAGACCCAGTACTTC.

The chain uses TRBV18 and TRBJ2-7; unclear D gene. Germline V gene data show CDR1 as KGHSH and CDR2 as LQKENI. Trimming left V 3 bases short and J 7 bases short, with 16 bases between. The CDR3 sequence is 14 residues long. The CDR3 region has the DNA TGTGCCAGCTCACCGGCGTCTCTTCCTTTGGAGCAGTACTTC. Its protein is CASSPASLPLEQYF.

This clonotype came up a few times. The rearrangement joins TRBV4-3 to TRBJ2-1, with 8 bases aligning to TRBD2. Germline V gene data show CDR1 as LGHNA and CDR2 as YSLEER. The trim removed 3 bases at V and 3 bases at J, leaving 10 bases unmatched. The CDR3 contains 17 residues. The chain's CDR3 is CASSQAGGRGDYNEQFF. The CDR3 DNA reads as TGCGCCAGCAGCCAGGCCGGAGGGCGGGGGGACTACAATGAGCAGTTCTTC.

This clonotype was counted only a few times. The chain employs TRBV21-1 and TRBJ1-1; the table's D call TRBD1 went unverified against the DNA. TRBV21-1 is classified as a pseudogene. This CDR3 has 13 amino acids. For the CDR3, the DNA is TGTGCCAGCAGCCCCCGGGTCCCCCTAAAAGCTTTCTTT. Protein sequence: CASSPRVPLKAFF.

This chain links TRBV6-5 with TRBJ1-1; D uncertain. Trimming took 2 bases from V and 6 from J, leaving 13 bases between them. Germline V lookup: CDR1 MNHEY, CDR2 SVGAGI. The CDR3 is made up of 14 amino acids. CDR3 protein: CASSYTYPKPEAFF. DNA of the CDR3: TGTGCCAGCAGTTACACTTACCCCAAGCCTGAAGCTTTCTTT.

This clonotype showed up just a few times. The chain combines TRBV6-6 with TRBJ2-1; 13 bases match TRBD2. Germline values: CDR1 MNHNY, CDR2 SVGAGI (reference sequence). This CDR3 is built from 13 residues. With V trimmed by 9 bases and J by 8 bases, 4 bases remained unmatched. CDR3 DNA sequence: TGTGCCAGTGGACTAGCGGGAGATGATGAGCAGTTCTTC. It specifies CASGLAGDDEQFF.

This clonotype was picked up a small number of times. The chain has TRBV5-1 and TRBJ1-6; 7 bases match TRBD1. J lost 6 bases, V lost 0 bases, and 3 bases had no gene match. There are 15 residues in the CDR3. Germline V gene lookup returns CDR1 SGHRS and CDR2 YFSETQ. CDR3 nucleotide sequence: TGCGCCAGCAGCTTGGCAACAGGGGTTAATTCACCCCTCCACTTT. Its protein product is CASSLATGVNSPLHF. Based on the CDR3 plus reference TRBV5-1 and TRBJ1-6, the full variable domain is KAGVTQTPRYLIKTRGQQVTLSCSPISGHRSVSWYQQTPGQGLQFLFEYFSETQRNKGNFPGRFSGRQFSNSRSEMNVSTLELGDSALYLCASSLATGVNSPLHFGNGTRLTVT.

This clonotype was seen a few times. The J gene is TRBJ1-5, the V gene TRBV27; 9 nucleotides match TRBD1. The CDR3 totals 14 residues. V was pared by 4 bases and J by 11 bases, with 9 bases of the junction left unmatched. Germline V CDR1 and CDR2: MNHEY, SMNVEV (reference sequence). The CDR3 nucleotides read TGTGCCAGCAGTTCCGACAGGGGGGTGTCGTCCCAGCATTTT. Its translation is CASSSDRGVSSQHF.

The CDR3 spells CASMFGTLTGELFF. The DNA for the CDR3 is TGTGCCAGCATGTTCGGGACCCTCACCGGGGAGCTGTTTTTT. The chain combines TRBV25-1 with TRBJ2-2; either TRBD1 or TRBD2 may fit D (5 bases each). The CDR3 is 14 amino acids. V was pared by 7 bases and J by 4 bases, with 13 bases between. Germline V gene lookup returns CDR1 MGHDK and CDR2 SYGVNS.

This clonotype came up many times. This chain uses TRBV20-1 with TRBJ1-1; D remains ambiguous. This CDR3 has 16 amino acids. Per germline, CDR1 DFQATT and CDR2 SNEGSKA (reference sequence). V was clipped by 1 base and J by 1 base, with 16 bases between them. The CDR3 region is CSARVLNTYANTEAFF. The CDR3, as DNA: TGCAGTGCTAGAGTTTTGAACACTTATGCGAACACTGAAGCTTTCTTT.

This clonotype came up a few times. The chain combines TRBV12-3 or TRBV12-4 with TRBJ2-4; no firm D call. V lost 6 bases and J lost 3, with 6 bases in between. This CDR3 region has 12 residues. CDR3 DNA: TGTGCCAGCAGCCTGGTCAAAAACATTCAGTACTTC. This sequence encodes CASSLVKNIQYF.

With respect to this clonotype: A much larger clone lies one base from this, so it may be a read error. The chain couples TRBV12-3 or TRBV12-4 to TRBJ2-5; D is possibly TRBD1 (6 bases). V shed 5 bases and J shed 5 bases, with 15 bases lying between them. The CDR3 extends over 14 amino acids. The CDR3 sequence is CASSPPDRHETQYF. In DNA, the CDR3 is TGTGCCAGCAGTCCCCCGGACAGACATGAGACCCAGTACTTC.